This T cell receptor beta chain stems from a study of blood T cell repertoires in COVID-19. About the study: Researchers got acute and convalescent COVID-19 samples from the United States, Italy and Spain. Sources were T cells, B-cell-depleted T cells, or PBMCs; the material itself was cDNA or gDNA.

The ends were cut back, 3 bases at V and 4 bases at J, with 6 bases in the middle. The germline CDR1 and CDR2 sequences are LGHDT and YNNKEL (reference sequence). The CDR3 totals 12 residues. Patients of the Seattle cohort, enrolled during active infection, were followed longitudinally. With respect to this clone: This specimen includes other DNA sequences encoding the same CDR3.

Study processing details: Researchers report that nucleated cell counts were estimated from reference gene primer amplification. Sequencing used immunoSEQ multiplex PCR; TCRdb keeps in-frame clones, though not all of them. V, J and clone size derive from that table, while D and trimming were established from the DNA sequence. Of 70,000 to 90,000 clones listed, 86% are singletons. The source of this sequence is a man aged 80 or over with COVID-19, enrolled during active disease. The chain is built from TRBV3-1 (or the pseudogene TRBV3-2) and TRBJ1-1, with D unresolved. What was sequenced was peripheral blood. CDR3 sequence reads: CASSHTGTEAFF. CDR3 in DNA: TGTGCCAGCAGCCACACGGGCACTGAAGCTTTCTTT.